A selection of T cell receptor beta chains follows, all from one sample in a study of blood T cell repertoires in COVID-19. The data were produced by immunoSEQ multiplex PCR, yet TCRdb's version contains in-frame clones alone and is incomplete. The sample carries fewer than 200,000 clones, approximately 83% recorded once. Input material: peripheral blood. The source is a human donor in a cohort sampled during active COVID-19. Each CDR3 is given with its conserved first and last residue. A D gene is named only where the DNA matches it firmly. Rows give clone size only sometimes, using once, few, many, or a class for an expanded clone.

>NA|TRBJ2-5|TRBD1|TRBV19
TGTGCCAGTAGTACCCCCGACAGGGGATACGAGACCCAGTACTTC
CASSTPDRGYETQYF
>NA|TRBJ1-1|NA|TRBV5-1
TGCGCCAGCCGACCCTCTCAGGGGATGAACACTGAAGCTTTCTTT
CASRPSQGMNTEAFF
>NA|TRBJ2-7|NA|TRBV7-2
TGTGCCAGCAGCGGCGGGACCGAGGTCTACGAGCAGTACTTC
CASSGGTEVYEQYF
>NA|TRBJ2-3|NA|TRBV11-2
TGTGCCAGCAGCTTAGAGGGGCAGCGCACAGATACGCAGTATTTT
CASSLEGQRTDTQYF
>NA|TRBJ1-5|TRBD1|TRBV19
TGTGCCAGTAGTACGGGACAGCGCAATCAGCCCCAGCATTTT
CASSTGQRNQPQHF
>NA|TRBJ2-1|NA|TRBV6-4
TGTGCCAGCAGTGACTTCGCGGGAAGGGTGAATGAGCAGTTCTTC
CASSDFAGRVNEQFF
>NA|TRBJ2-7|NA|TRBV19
TGTGCCAGTCTAGCTCCAGGGGACTACGAGCAGTACTTC
CASLAPGDYEQYF
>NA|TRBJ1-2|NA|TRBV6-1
TGTGCCAGCAGTGAATGGGGGTCGGGGGATTATGGCTACACCTTC
CASSEWGSGDYGYTF
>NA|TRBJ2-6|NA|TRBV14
TGTGCCAGCAGCCTCCGGACAGTCGGCTCTGGGGCCAACGTCCTGACTTTC
CASSLRTVGSGANVLTF
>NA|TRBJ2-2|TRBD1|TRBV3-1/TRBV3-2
TGTGCCAGCAGCCTTACGACGGGGACAGGGGTATCCGGGGAGCTGTTTTTT
CASSLTTGTGVSGELFF
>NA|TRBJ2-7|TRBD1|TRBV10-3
TGTGCCATCAGTGAAGGACAGGGGGCGCGAGGTTACGAGCAGTACTTC
CAISEGQGARGYEQYF
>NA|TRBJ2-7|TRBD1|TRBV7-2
TGTGCCAGCAGCTCGTGGACAGGGGGCATTGACGAGCAGTACTTC
CASSSWTGGIDEQYF
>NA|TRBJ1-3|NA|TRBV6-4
TGTGCCAGCAGTGACGCGGGTTTGGGAAACACCATATATTTT
CASSDAGLGNTIYF
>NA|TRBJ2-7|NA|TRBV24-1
TGTGCCACCAGTGGAGGTATTGAATCCGAGCAGTACTTC
CATSGGIESEQYF
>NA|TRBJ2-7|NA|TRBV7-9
TGTGCCAGCAGCGACAGGCGGACGGAGCAGTACTTC
CASSDRRTEQYF
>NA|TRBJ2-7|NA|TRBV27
TGTGCCAGCAGGGGGACATCCACGACCTACGAGCAGTACTTC
CASRGTSTTYEQYF
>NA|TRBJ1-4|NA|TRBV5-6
TGTGCCAGCAGCCCGGGACTGAGTAATGAAAAACTGTTTTTT
CASSPGLSNEKLFF
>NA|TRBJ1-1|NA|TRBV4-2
TGTGCCAGCAGCCAAGAGGCCGAGAACACTGAAGCTTTCTTT
CASSQEAENTEAFF
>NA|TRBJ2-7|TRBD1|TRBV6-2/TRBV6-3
TGTGCCAGCAGTCGCCCTCAGGGGGCCTACGAGCAGTACTTC
CASSRPQGAYEQYF
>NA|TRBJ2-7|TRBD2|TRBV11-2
TGTGCCAGCAGCTTAGCAGCGGGAGGGAGCTCCTACGAGCAGTACTTC
CASSLAAGGSSYEQYF
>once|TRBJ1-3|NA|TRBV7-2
TGTGCCAGCAGCTTTTCCGGGACACCGAGCTCTGGAAACACCATATATTTT
CASSFSGTPSSGNTIYF
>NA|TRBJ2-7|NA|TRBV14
TGTGCCAGCAGCCGTACGAACGGGGGATACGAGCAGTACTTC
CASSRTNGGYEQYF
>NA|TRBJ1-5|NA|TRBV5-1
TGCGCCAGCAGCTATGAGGGTCGGAATCAGCCCCAGCATTTT
CASSYEGRNQPQHF
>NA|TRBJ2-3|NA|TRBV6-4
TGTGCCAGCAGTGACTTCGTGACTAGCACAGATACGCAGTATTTT
CASSDFVTSTDTQYF
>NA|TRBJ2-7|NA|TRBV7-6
TGTGCCAGCAGCACTACACCCTACGAGCAGTACTTC
CASSTTPYEQYF
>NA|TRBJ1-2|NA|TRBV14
TGTGCCAGCAGCCAAGAGGAACCCAAGGGGGGCTACACCTTC
CASSQEEPKGGYTF
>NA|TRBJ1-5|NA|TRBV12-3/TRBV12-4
TGTGCCAGCAGCCCTCAGGGGAACCAGCCCCAGCATTTT
CASSPQGNQPQHF
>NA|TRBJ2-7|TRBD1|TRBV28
TGTGCCAGCAGTACCGCCGGGACAGGGTCATACGAGCAGTACTTC
CASSTAGTGSYEQYF
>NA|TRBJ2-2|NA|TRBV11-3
TGTGCCAGCAGCTTAGGCAGGGATATCACCGGGGAGCTGTTTTTT
CASSLGRDITGELFF
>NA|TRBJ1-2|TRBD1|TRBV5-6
TGTGCCAGCAGCCGGGACAGTGGTCTAGCTAACTATGGCTACACCTTC
CASSRDSGLANYGYTF
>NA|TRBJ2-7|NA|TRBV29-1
TGCAGCGTCAGACAGACCTCCTACGAGCAGTACTTC
CSVRQTSYEQYF
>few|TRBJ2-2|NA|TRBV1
TGCACCAGCAGCCAAGAATTCCACCCGGGACAGAAGAACACCGGGGAGCTGTTTTTT
CTSSQEFHPGQKNTGELFF
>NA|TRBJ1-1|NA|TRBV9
TGTGCCAGCAGCGTAGGAAGGGGGTCGGCTTTCTTT
CASSVGRGSAFF
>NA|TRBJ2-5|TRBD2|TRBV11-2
TGTGCCAGCAGCTTAGTTTTAGGCGGGAGAGGGAGAGGAGAGACCCAGTACTTC
CASSLVLGGRGRGETQYF
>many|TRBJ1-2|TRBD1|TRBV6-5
TGTGCCAGCAGTAACGGACAGGGGGGATACTATGGCTACACCTTC
CASSNGQGGYYGYTF
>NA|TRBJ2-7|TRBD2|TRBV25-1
TGTGCCAGCAGTGACCCCGGGGCGGGGGGAGAGCAGTACTTC
CASSDPGAGGEQYF
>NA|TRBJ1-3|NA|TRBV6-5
TGTGCCAGCAGGGCCTCTGGAAACACCATATATTTT
CASRASGNTIYF
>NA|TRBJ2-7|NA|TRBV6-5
TGTGCCAGCAGCAAGGAGCGGAGATCATACGAGCAGTACTTC
CASSKERRSYEQYF
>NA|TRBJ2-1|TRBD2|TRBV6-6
TGTGCCAGCAGACGAAAAGCGGGGGCTATCTCCTACAATGAGCAGTTCTTC
CASRRKAGAISYNEQFF
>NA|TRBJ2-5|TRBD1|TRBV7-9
TGTGCCAGCAGTTCAGAGGGGGCGCGGGAGACCCAGTACTTC
CASSSEGARETQYF
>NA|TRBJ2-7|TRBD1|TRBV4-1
TGCGCCAGCAGCCAAGAGGATGGTCCCAGGGGGCCCTCCTACGAGCAGTACTTC
CASSQEDGPRGPSYEQYF
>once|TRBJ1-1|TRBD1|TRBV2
TGTGCCAGCAGGGTGGGACAGGGGGCGAGGGACACTGAAGCTTTCTTT
CASRVGQGARDTEAFF
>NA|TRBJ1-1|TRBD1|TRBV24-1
TGTGCCACCAGTGACGGGACAGGGTGGGGAATGAACACTGAAGCTTTCTTT
CATSDGTGWGMNTEAFF
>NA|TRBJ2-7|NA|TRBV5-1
TGCGCCAGCAGCCCCCGGGACATTACCTACGAGCAGTACTTC
CASSPRDITYEQYF
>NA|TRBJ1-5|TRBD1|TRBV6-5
TGTGCCAGCTCAGTGGACAGGGAAAATCAGCCCCAGCATTTT
CASSVDRENQPQHF
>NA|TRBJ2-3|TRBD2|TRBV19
TGTGCCAGTTCGGATAGCGGGAACACAGATACGCAGTATTTT
CASSDSGNTDTQYF
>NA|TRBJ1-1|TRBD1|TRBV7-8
TGTGCCAGCACCCTCGGGACAGGAATGAACACTGAAGCTTTCTTT
CASTLGTGMNTEAFF
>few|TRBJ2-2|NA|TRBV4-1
TGCGCCAGCAGCCAAGATAGACAGGGAGGGCTGTTTTTT
CASSQDRQGGLFF
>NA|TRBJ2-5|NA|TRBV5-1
TGCGCCAGCAGCCCCGGGTCTAGAGAGACCCAGTACTTC
CASSPGSRETQYF
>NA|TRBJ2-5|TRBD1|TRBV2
TGTGCCAGCAGGTGGGACAGAGAGACCCAGTACTTC
CASRWDRETQYF
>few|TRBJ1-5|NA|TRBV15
TGTGCCACCAGCGGACGACAGCCTTATAGCAATCAGCCCCAGCATTTT
CATSGRQPYSNQPQHF
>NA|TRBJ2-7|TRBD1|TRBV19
TGTGCCAGTAGCTACAGGGGGCAGTACGAGCAGTACTTC
CASSYRGQYEQYF
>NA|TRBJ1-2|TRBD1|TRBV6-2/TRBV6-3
TGTGCCAGCAGTTTGACAGGGTTCGACTATGGCTACACCTTC
CASSLTGFDYGYTF
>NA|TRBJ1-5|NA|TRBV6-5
TGTGCCAGCAGTTACTCGAAGAGTTATAGCAATCAGCCCCAGCATTTT
CASSYSKSYSNQPQHF
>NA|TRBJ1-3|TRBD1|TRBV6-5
TGTGCCAGCAGTTACTCGAGGACAGGGGGAACAGGCATATATTTT
CASSYSRTGGTGIYF
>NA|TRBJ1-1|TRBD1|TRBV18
TGTGCCAGCTCACCCCAGGGGGCCCCGAACACTGAAGCTTTCTTT
CASSPQGAPNTEAFF